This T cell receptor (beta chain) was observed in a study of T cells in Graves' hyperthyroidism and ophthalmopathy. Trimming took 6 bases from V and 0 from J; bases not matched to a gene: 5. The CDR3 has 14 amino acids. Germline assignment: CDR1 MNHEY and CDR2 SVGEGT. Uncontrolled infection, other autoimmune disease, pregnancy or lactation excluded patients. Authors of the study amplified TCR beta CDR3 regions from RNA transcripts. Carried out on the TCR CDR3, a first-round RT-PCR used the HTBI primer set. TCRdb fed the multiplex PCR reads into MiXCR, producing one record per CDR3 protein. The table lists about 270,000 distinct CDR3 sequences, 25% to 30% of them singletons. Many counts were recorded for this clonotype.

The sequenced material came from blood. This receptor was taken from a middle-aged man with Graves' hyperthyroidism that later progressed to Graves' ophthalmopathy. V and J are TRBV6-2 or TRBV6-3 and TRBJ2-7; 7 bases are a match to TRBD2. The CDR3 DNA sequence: TGTGCCAGCAGCATAAGCGGGACCTCCTACGAGCAGTACTTC. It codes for CASSISGTSYEQYF.